These T cell receptor beta chains were read from a single sample in a study of tumor and adjacent non-tumor tissue in lung cancer. TCRdb analysed the multiplex PCR reads with MiXCR anew, one entry per CDR3 protein. The table has 81,000 or so distinct CDR3 sequences, roughly 80% seen once; the top ten hold 51%. Sequencing was done on a sample of distant non-tumor lung tissue. The origin of the receptors is a man between 60 and 70 years old with non-small cell lung cancer. Both conserved end residues are part of each CDR3. A D gene is named only where the DNA matches it firmly. The size of a clone is reported for some rows only, either as once, few or many, or as a class for expanded clones.

abundance: -
v_gene: TRBV20-1
d_gene: TRBD2
j_gene: TRBJ2-7
CDR3nt: TGCTATGCTAGTGAGAGACTAGCGGGAGAGAACTACGAGCAGTACTTC
CDR3aa: CYASERLAGENYEQYF

abundance: -
v_gene: TRBV12-3/TRBV12-4
d_gene: TRBD2
j_gene: TRBJ2-1
CDR3nt: TGTGCCAGTAGTTGGACTAGCGGGAAAAACAATGAGCAGTTCTTC
CDR3aa: CASSWTSGKNNEQFF

abundance: once
v_gene: TRBV20-1
d_gene: -
j_gene: TRBJ2-6
CDR3nt: TGCAGTGCTAGGGTAGGGATGGCCGCGGCCAACGTCCTGACTTTC
CDR3aa: CSARVGMAAANVLTF

abundance: -
v_gene: TRBV5-1
d_gene: TRBD1
j_gene: TRBJ1-2
CDR3nt: TGCGCCAGCATCTTGACAGGGCCGTTTACTTCTGGCTATACCTTC
CDR3aa: CASILTGPFTSGYTF

abundance: -
v_gene: TRBV16
d_gene: TRBD1
j_gene: TRBJ2-1
CDR3nt: TGTGCCAGCAGACTAGACAGGGGGGGCTACAATGAGCAGTTCTTC
CDR3aa: CASRLDRGGYNEQFF

abundance: -
v_gene: TRBV5-1
d_gene: TRBD1
j_gene: TRBJ2-7
CDR3nt: TGCGCCAGCAGCTTGAGAATAGGGGGCGCCTACGAGCAGTACTTC
CDR3aa: CASSLRIGGAYEQYF

abundance: -
v_gene: TRBV10-3
d_gene: -
j_gene: TRBJ2-7
CDR3nt: TGTGCCATCGAGAGAGCTCCTGTCTACGAGCAGTACTTC
CDR3aa: CAIERAPVYEQYF

abundance: -
v_gene: TRBV6-1
d_gene: -
j_gene: TRBJ2-4
CDR3nt: TGCGCCAGCAGGATCGGTACCCAAGCCAAAAACATTCAGTACTTC
CDR3aa: CASRIGTQAKNIQYF

abundance: -
v_gene: TRBV7-9
d_gene: TRBD2
j_gene: TRBJ2-1
CDR3nt: TGTGCCAGCAGCCCAGCGGGGGGGGCGTACAATGAGCAGTTCTTC
CDR3aa: CASSPAGGAYNEQFF

abundance: -
v_gene: TRBV20-1
d_gene: -
j_gene: TRBJ1-2
CDR3nt: TGCAGTACTACAGTAGGGGATGGCTACGCCTTC
CDR3aa: CSTTVGDGYAF

abundance: -
v_gene: TRBV11-3
d_gene: TRBD2
j_gene: TRBJ2-2
CDR3nt: TGTGTCAGCAGCCACCTCGCGACTAGCGGGGTGACCGGGGAGCTGTTTTTT
CDR3aa: CVSSHLATSGVTGELFF

abundance: -
v_gene: TRBV5-4
d_gene: -
j_gene: TRBJ1-2
CDR3nt: TGTGCCAGCAGCTCGCCGACAGGCTTACCTTATGGCTACACCTTC
CDR3aa: CASSSPTGLPYGYTF

abundance: -
v_gene: TRBV30
d_gene: -
j_gene: TRBJ1-6
CDR3nt: TGTGCCTGGAACCGGTATATTAATTCACCCCTCCACTTT
CDR3aa: CAWNRYINSPLHF

abundance: once
v_gene: TRBV9
d_gene: TRBD2
j_gene: TRBJ2-3
CDR3nt: TGTTCCAGCAGCGTAGCGGGGACTAGGGCCGATACGCAGTATTTT
CDR3aa: CSSSVAGTRADTQYF

abundance: -
v_gene: TRBV4-2
d_gene: -
j_gene: TRBJ1-3
CDR3nt: TGTGCCAGCAGGCAAGGGATCCCCTCTGGAAACACCATATATTTT
CDR3aa: CASRQGIPSGNTIYF

abundance: -
v_gene: TRBV6-5
d_gene: -
j_gene: TRBJ2-7
CDR3nt: TGCGCCAACGACAATGGGGGAGTCACTCGCTACGAGCAGTACTTC
CDR3aa: CANDNGGVTRYEQYF

abundance: few
v_gene: TRBV11-2
d_gene: -
j_gene: TRBJ2-7
CDR3nt: TGTGCCAGCAGTTTTATGTCCGAGCAGTACTTC
CDR3aa: CASSFMSEQYF

abundance: -
v_gene: TRBV5-6
d_gene: -
j_gene: TRBJ1-1
CDR3nt: TGTGGCAGCAGCTTACTTCAGGGCAGTGAAGCTTACTTT
CDR3aa: CGSSLLQGSEAYF

abundance: -
v_gene: TRBV7-2
d_gene: -
j_gene: TRBJ2-7
CDR3nt: TGTGCCGGCAGCTCCGGGAATAGGAATCGGGAGCAGTACTTC
CDR3aa: CAGSSGNRNREQYF

abundance: -
v_gene: TRBV4-2
d_gene: -
j_gene: TRBJ1-2
CDR3nt: TGTGCCAGCAGCCCCCCTGCGGGGACGGAGGGGAATGGTTACACTTTC
CDR3aa: CASSPPAGTEGNGYTF

abundance: -
v_gene: TRBV11-2
d_gene: -
j_gene: TRBJ1-2
CDR3nt: TGTACCAGCAGCTCCCTTGGGGGCGGAGTCTTCGGCTACACTTTC
CDR3aa: CTSSSLGGGVFGYTF

abundance: -
v_gene: TRBV4-1
d_gene: TRBD1
j_gene: TRBJ2-5
CDR3nt: TGCGCCAGCAGCCAAGTTTCGGGACAGGGGATATTAGCCCAGTACTTC
CDR3aa: CASSQVSGQGILAQYF

abundance: -
v_gene: TRBV4-3
d_gene: -
j_gene: TRBJ2-2
CDR3nt: TGCGCCATCAGCCAAGGTCCGGCAGGCTCCGGGGAGCTGTTTTTT
CDR3aa: CAISQGPAGSGELFF

abundance: -
v_gene: TRBV6-6
d_gene: TRBD1
j_gene: TRBJ2-1
CDR3nt: TGTGCCAGCAGTTGGGGAGAGGGGGCCGACAATGAGCAGTTCTTC
CDR3aa: CASSWGEGADNEQFF

abundance: few
v_gene: TRBV29-1
d_gene: -
j_gene: TRBJ2-3
CDR3nt: TGCAACGCGATTCGGGAGCCAACTAGTACAGATACGCAGTATTTT
CDR3aa: CNAIREPTSTDTQYF

abundance: once
v_gene: TRBV29-1
d_gene: -
j_gene: TRBJ2-3
CDR3nt: TGCACCGTTGTAATTCTAGCGTGGGGGACAGATACGCAGTATTTT
CDR3aa: CTVVILAWGTDTQYF

abundance: -
v_gene: TRBV11-2
d_gene: TRBD1
j_gene: TRBJ2-6
CDR3nt: TGTGCCAGCATCTTAGTTCCAAAGGACAGGCACTCTGGGGCCGACGTCCTGACTTTC
CDR3aa: CASILVPKDRHSGADVLTF

abundance: -
v_gene: TRBV6-6
d_gene: -
j_gene: TRBJ1-1
CDR3nt: TGTGCCAGCAGGTCAGGACATCTAAACGCCGAAGCTTTCTTT
CDR3aa: CASRSGHLNAEAFF

abundance: -
v_gene: TRBV13
d_gene: -
j_gene: TRBJ1-3
CDR3nt: TGTACCAGCAGCTTAGGCCCGGCAAGGGCTGGGAACACCATATATTTT
CDR3aa: CTSSLGPARAGNTIYF

abundance: many
v_gene: TRBV12-3/TRBV12-4
d_gene: -
j_gene: TRBJ2-3
CDR3nt: TGTGCCAGCAGTTTAGCCTACGCAGATACGCAGTATTTT
CDR3aa: CASSLAYADTQYF

abundance: many
v_gene: TRBV6-6
d_gene: -
j_gene: TRBJ1-2
CDR3nt: TGTGCCAGCCGCACAGGGAATAGGGGTGGGCCTGGCTACACCTTC
CDR3aa: CASRTGNRGGPGYTF

abundance: -
v_gene: TRBV7-9
d_gene: -
j_gene: TRBJ2-7
CDR3nt: TGTGCCAGCAGGTCAGCCGTGACAGTTGCCTACGAGCAGTACTTC
CDR3aa: CASRSAVTVAYEQYF

abundance: -
v_gene: TRBV11-2
d_gene: -
j_gene: TRBJ1-6
CDR3nt: TGTGTCAGCAGTTCAGACAGAAGATATAATTCACCCCTCCACTTT
CDR3aa: CVSSSDRRYNSPLHF

abundance: -
v_gene: TRBV11-2
d_gene: -
j_gene: TRBJ1-3
CDR3nt: TGTGCCAGCAGCTTAGGTTCCCTACCGCGCTCTGGAAACACCATATATTTT
CDR3aa: CASSLGSLPRSGNTIYF

abundance: -
v_gene: TRBV11-3
d_gene: -
j_gene: TRBJ2-3
CDR3nt: TGTGCCGGCAGTTTAGTAGATACGCAGTATTTT
CDR3aa: CAGSLVDTQYF

abundance: -
v_gene: TRBV20-1
d_gene: -
j_gene: TRBJ2-3
CDR3nt: TGCAGTGGTAAGCCGCGGGACTCGAGCACAGATACGCAGTATTTT
CDR3aa: CSGKPRDSSTDTQYF

abundance: -
v_gene: TRBV11-2
d_gene: TRBD1
j_gene: TRBJ1-1
CDR3nt: TGTGCCAGCAGATGGACAGGGCTTAGCACTGAAGCTTTCTTT
CDR3aa: CASRWTGLSTEAFF

abundance: once
v_gene: TRBV6-2/TRBV6-3
d_gene: -
j_gene: TRBJ2-1
CDR3nt: TGTGCCAGCAGACAGGGAATAGCAGCGGTCAATGAGCAGTTCTTC
CDR3aa: CASRQGIAAVNEQFF

abundance: -
v_gene: TRBV20-1
d_gene: -
j_gene: TRBJ2-7
CDR3nt: TGCAATGCTAGAGATGGGTCTTCCTACGATCAGTACTTC
CDR3aa: CNARDGSSYDQYF

abundance: -
v_gene: TRBV6-5
d_gene: -
j_gene: TRBJ2-6
CDR3nt: TGTACCAGCAGTTTCCGGACAAGGGGCTCTGGGGCCAACGTCCTGACGTTC
CDR3aa: CTSSFRTRGSGANVLTF

abundance: -
v_gene: TRBV11-3
d_gene: -
j_gene: TRBJ1-1
CDR3nt: TGTATCAGCAGCTTAACGCCGAGTCTGTATGGTCGGAACACTGAAGCTTTCTTT
CDR3aa: CISSLTPSLYGRNTEAFF

abundance: few
v_gene: TRBV11-3
d_gene: -
j_gene: TRBJ1-1
CDR3nt: TGTGCCAGCAGCTCCCACGGACGGCAGGCTAAAGCTTTCTTT
CDR3aa: CASSSHGRQAKAFF

abundance: many
v_gene: TRBV4-2
d_gene: TRBD1
j_gene: TRBJ1-4
CDR3nt: TGTGCCAGCAGCCGGGACATGCAGGGGGCAACTAATGAAAAACTGTTTTTT
CDR3aa: CASSRDMQGATNEKLFF

abundance: -
v_gene: TRBV20-1
d_gene: -
j_gene: TRBJ2-7
CDR3nt: TGCAATGCTATGATACGGGGCTACGAGCAGTACTTC
CDR3aa: CNAMIRGYEQYF

abundance: -
v_gene: TRBV20-1
d_gene: TRBD1
j_gene: TRBJ1-6
CDR3nt: TGCAATGCCAGACAGGGGCAATCACCCATCCACTTT
CDR3aa: CNARQGQSPIHF

abundance: once
v_gene: TRBV7-9
d_gene: -
j_gene: TRBJ2-5
CDR3nt: TGTGCCAGCAGCCTACGGGACTCGCATCGAGAGACCCAGTACTTC
CDR3aa: CASSLRDSHRETQYF

abundance: -
v_gene: TRBV4-2
d_gene: -
j_gene: TRBJ2-2
CDR3nt: TGTGCCAGAATCCAAGATGGCAGCGGCACCGGGGAGCTGTTTTTT
CDR3aa: CARIQDGSGTGELFF

abundance: -
v_gene: TRBV6-6
d_gene: -
j_gene: TRBJ2-3
CDR3nt: TGTACCAGCAGTCGTGACTCACCTAGCACAGATACGCAGTATTTT
CDR3aa: CTSSRDSPSTDTQYF

abundance: -
v_gene: TRBV11-2
d_gene: -
j_gene: TRBJ1-6
CDR3nt: TGTGTCAGCAGCTTAAAAGGGGACAATAATTCACCCCTCCACTTT
CDR3aa: CVSSLKGDNNSPLHF

abundance: -
v_gene: TRBV20-1
d_gene: -
j_gene: TRBJ2-7
CDR3nt: TGCAATGCTAGTGGCCAGCCACTCTACGAGCAGTACTTC
CDR3aa: CNASGQPLYEQYF

abundance: many
v_gene: TRBV20-1
d_gene: -
j_gene: TRBJ2-1
CDR3nt: TGCAGTGCTAGTATGGGATCTAGTGTGGAGCAGTTCTTC
CDR3aa: CSASMGSSVEQFF

abundance: -
v_gene: TRBV5-1
d_gene: -
j_gene: TRBJ2-1
CDR3nt: TGCGCCAGCAGCTTGGGGCTAGGGGACTTCAACTCCTACAAAGAGCAGTTCTTC
CDR3aa: CASSLGLGDFNSYKEQFF

abundance: -
v_gene: TRBV11-2
d_gene: -
j_gene: TRBJ2-6
CDR3nt: TGTACCAGTAGTCCTAAATCTGGGGCCAACGTCCTGACTTTC
CDR3aa: CTSSPKSGANVLTF

abundance: many
v_gene: TRBV5-5
d_gene: TRBD1
j_gene: TRBJ2-7
CDR3nt: TGTGCCAGCAGCTTGCGAGGACAGGGGTTATACGAGCAGTACTTC
CDR3aa: CASSLRGQGLYEQYF

abundance: -
v_gene: TRBV5-4
d_gene: -
j_gene: TRBJ1-2
CDR3nt: TGTGCCAGCAGCCTCGACAAGGTCGGGACTCGTGGCTACACCTTC
CDR3aa: CASSLDKVGTRGYTF

abundance: -
v_gene: TRBV4-2
d_gene: -
j_gene: TRBJ1-4
CDR3nt: TGTACCAGCAGCCGGGACATGCAGTGGGCAACTAATGAAAAACTGTTTTTT
CDR3aa: CTSSRDMQWATNEKLFF

abundance: -
v_gene: TRBV6-5
d_gene: -
j_gene: TRBJ1-5
CDR3nt: TGTGCCAGCAGTTACAGCGGACAGTGTAGTCAGCCCCTGCATTTT
CDR3aa: CASSYSGQCSQPLHF

abundance: -
v_gene: TRBV6-1
d_gene: -
j_gene: TRBJ1-1
CDR3nt: TGTGCTAGCAGTGAGGACTGGGGCTACACTGAAGCTTTCTTT
CDR3aa: CASSEDWGYTEAFF

abundance: -
v_gene: TRBV20-1
d_gene: -
j_gene: TRBJ2-1
CDR3nt: TGCAGTGCTAGAGTTCGAGGGGGACAAGGTGGGCAGTTCTTC
CDR3aa: CSARVRGGQGGQFF